This TCR beta chain emerged from a study of control samples from healthy donors and cancer patients. This clone turned up a few times. Sequenced by immunoSEQ multiplex PCR; TCRdb stores in-frame clones only, minus some. This sample carries 90,000 to 100,000 clones, about four fifths of them seen once, and the ten largest clones take 1.5% to 2.5%. The CDR3 runs 18 residues. V lost 2 bases to trimming and J lost 7 bases; unmatched junction nucleotides: 15. CDR1 and CDR2 (germline): MDHEN, SYDVKM. The clonotype originates from a man in his sixties in good health. The chain combines TRBV28 with TRBJ2-2; TRBD2 aligns across 8 bases. Sequenced material: blood. The CDR3 nucleotides are TGTGCCAGCAGTTTAAGCTCTCCGGGAGGGCCGTTAATCGGGGAGCTGTTTTTT. Amino acid sequence: CASSLSSPGGPLIGELFF. The full variable domain, completed using reference TRBV28 and TRBJ2-2, is DVKVTQSSRYLVKRTGEKVFLECVQDMDHENMFWYRQDPGLGLRLIYFSYDVKMKEKGDIPEGYSVSREKKERFSLILESASTNQTSMYLCASSLSSPGGPLIGELFFGEGSRLTVL.